This is a list of T cell receptor beta chains from one sample in a study of shared clonotypes between healthy human individuals. Sequencing was performed with immunoSEQ multiplex PCR; in TCRdb, only in-frame clones are kept and a portion is missing. Altogether 2 million or so clones are present, about 95% being singletons, with the ten largest covering about 1.1%. Sequenced input: naive CD8+ T cells sorted from blood. All receptors come from a man younger than 35 in good health. Both conserved end residues are part of each CDR3. The D gene is left open where the match is weak. Size tells how often a clone was seen (once, few, many) or the class of an expanded clone, and some rows leave it out.

J	D	V	size	DNA	CDR3
TRBJ2-7	-	TRBV21-1	-	TGTGCCAGCAGCACCCGGGACAGAGACTACGAGCAGTACTTC	CASSTRDRDYEQYF
TRBJ1-6	-	TRBV27	few	TGTGCCAGCAGTTTATGGGGGGCCAAAAATTCACCCCTCCACTTT	CASSLWGAKNSPLHF
TRBJ1-2	-	TRBV7-9	once	TGTGCCAGCAGCCCTCAGGGCTATGGCTACACCTTC	CASSPQGYGYTF
TRBJ1-4	TRBD1	TRBV6-6	once	TGTGCCAGCAGTTACCCGGGACAGATTAATGAAAAACTGTTTTTT	CASSYPGQINEKLFF
TRBJ2-1	-	TRBV11-2	-	TGTGCCAGCAGCTTCACGCCGAGCGGCAATGAGCAGTTCTTC	CASSFTPSGNEQFF
TRBJ2-7	-	TRBV27	-	TGTGCCAGCAGTTTATATGCCGCTTCCTACGAGCAGTACTTC	CASSLYAASYEQYF
TRBJ2-1	-	TRBV5-4	-	TGTGCCAGCAGCTTGGCCCAGGATGAGCAGTTCTTC	CASSLAQDEQFF
TRBJ2-3	TRBD2	TRBV13	-	TGTGCCAGCAGTTCGGGGGGGGGCACAGATACGCAGTATTTT	CASSSGGGTDTQYF
TRBJ2-5	TRBD1	TRBV28	-	TGTGCCAGCAGTTCCGGACAGGTTTACGAGCTAAAATACTTC	CASSSGQVYELKYF
TRBJ1-1	-	TRBV5-4	once	TGTGCCAGCAGCCCCGACAGTACTGAAGCTTTCTTT	CASSPDSTEAFF
TRBJ1-1	-	TRBV9	-	TGTGCCAGCAGCTTCGATGGTGGGACGGGGGCTTTCTTT	CASSFDGGTGAFF
TRBJ2-7	TRBD2	TRBV6-5	-	TGTGCCAGCAGTTACTGGACTAGCGGGACCTACGAGCAGTACTTC	CASSYWTSGTYEQYF
TRBJ2-7	-	TRBV5-4	-	TGTGCCAGCAGCTTGGGGGGAACCTACGAGCAGTACTTC	CASSLGGTYEQYF
TRBJ2-5	-	TRBV13	-	TGTGCCAGCATCCCCCCCCTCGGGCGAATGGAGACCCAGTACTTC	CASIPPLGRMETQYF
TRBJ2-2	TRBD2	TRBV5-4	-	TGTGCCAGCAGCTTCGGACTAGCGGGGGTTAACACCGGGGAGCTGTTTTTT	CASSFGLAGVNTGELFF
TRBJ1-2	-	TRBV28	-	TGTGCCAGCGGGCGGAACTCGGGGTACACCTTC	CASGRNSGYTF
TRBJ2-1	-	TRBV9	once	TGTGCCAGCAGCCTAAGGGCCGGGGGCTCCTACAATGAGCAGTTCTTC	CASSLRAGGSYNEQFF
TRBJ2-7	TRBD1	TRBV19	-	TGTGCCAGTAGTTATGGGGACAGTAACCACGAGCAGTACTTC	CASSYGDSNHEQYF
TRBJ2-1	-	TRBV5-8	once	TGTGCCAGCAGCTTGGTTGGACGATCCTCGGATGAGCAGTTCTTC	CASSLVGRSSDEQFF
TRBJ1-2	-	TRBV2	-	TGTGCCAGCAGTGAAGGTCAGGGTGCGGGAGGCTACACCTTC	CASSEGQGAGGYTF
TRBJ2-1	-	TRBV5-1	-	TGCGCCAGCAGCTCCGATCTACTCCTCCCACCCAACAATGAGCAGTTCTTC	CASSSDLLLPPNNEQFF
TRBJ2-2	-	TRBV6-5	-	TGTGCCAGCAGTCCGGAACAGCCTAACACCGGGGAGCTGTTTTTT	CASSPEQPNTGELFF
TRBJ2-7	TRBD2	TRBV7-2	-	TGTGCCAGCAGCCCCGGACTAGCAGACTACGAGCAGTACTTC	CASSPGLADYEQYF
TRBJ2-2	TRBD2	TRBV5-4	once	TGTGCCAGCAGCTTGTGGGACTACAACACCGGGGAGCTGTTTTTT	CASSLWDYNTGELFF
TRBJ2-1	-	TRBV6-6	-	TGTGCCAGCAGTTTAACAGGGTACAATGAGCAGTTCTTC	CASSLTGYNEQFF
TRBJ2-1	TRBD2	TRBV7-9	-	TGTGCCAGCAACAAACCGACTAGCGGGTACAATGAGCAGTTCTTC	CASNKPTSGYNEQFF
TRBJ2-7	-	TRBV27	-	TGTGCCACCGGGAGTGGGGCCTACGAGCAGTACTTC	CATGSGAYEQYF
TRBJ1-1	-	TRBV30	-	TGTGCCTGGAGTTCGCCGTCCCCTGAAGCTTTCTTT	CAWSSPSPEAFF
TRBJ2-5	-	TRBV4-1	-	TGCGCCAGCAGCCAAGACAAGGAGGGCCCTAGGGAGACCCAGTACTTC	CASSQDKEGPRETQYF
TRBJ2-2	TRBD2	TRBV14	-	TGTGCCAGCAGCCAAGCTAGCGGGAGGGCCCTGGTCCACGGGGAGCTGTTTTTT	CASSQASGRALVHGELFF
TRBJ1-2	-	TRBV7-8	-	TGTGCCAGCAGCTTAGAACAGGGAAGGGACTATGGCTACACCTTC	CASSLEQGRDYGYTF
TRBJ2-7	-	TRBV7-9	once	TGTGCCAGCAGCTTAGCGGTAGAGTACGAGCAGTACTTC	CASSLAVEYEQYF
TRBJ2-7	-	TRBV5-1	once	TGCGCCAGCAGCCCCGAGGGGGTACCCTACGAGCAGTACTTC	CASSPEGVPYEQYF
TRBJ2-3	TRBD2	TRBV7-6	once	TGTGCCAGCAGCCCGGGGGGAGGACTCACAGATACGCAGTATTTT	CASSPGGGLTDTQYF
TRBJ1-2	-	TRBV27	-	TGTGCCAGCAGTTTCCTCCCCGGGACCTCTAACTATGGCTACACCTTC	CASSFLPGTSNYGYTF
TRBJ2-7	-	TRBV5-1	-	TGCGCCAGCAGCTTGCAGAGCTCCTACGAGCAGTACTTC	CASSLQSSYEQYF
TRBJ2-1	TRBD2	TRBV27	-	TGTGCCAGCAGTTTAGGGACTAGGGTTGAGCAGTTCTTC	CASSLGTRVEQFF
TRBJ2-5	-	TRBV7-9	-	TGTGCCAGCAGCTTACTCAGAACAGGCCAAGAGACCCAGTACTTC	CASSLLRTGQETQYF
TRBJ2-2	TRBD2	TRBV9	once	TGTGCCAGCAGCTCGAACCCACTAGCGGGACCTACTAACACCGGGGAGCTGTTTTTT	CASSSNPLAGPTNTGELFF
TRBJ2-5	-	TRBV5-1	-	TGCGCCAGCAGCTTACGGGACAACCCGTACCAAGAGACCCAGTACTTC	CASSLRDNPYQETQYF
TRBJ2-1	-	TRBV27	-	TGTGCCAGCAGTTTATTAGTGGGCAATGAGCAGTTCTTC	CASSLLVGNEQFF
TRBJ2-5	TRBD2	TRBV7-9	-	TGTGCCAGCAGCCCCGGACTAGCGGGGGATCGGGAGACCCAGTACTTC	CASSPGLAGDRETQYF
TRBJ1-1	-	TRBV7-9	-	TGTGCCAGCAGCTTAGCCAGCCCTGAAGCTTTCTTT	CASSLASPEAFF
TRBJ1-1	TRBD1	TRBV11-2	-	TGTGCCAGCAGCCAACTCGCAGGGGGGCAGTCTGAAGCTTTCTTT	CASSQLAGGQSEAFF
TRBJ1-6	TRBD1	TRBV5-1	-	TGCGCCAGCAACTGGGGGACAGGGAGTTCACCCCTCCACTTT	CASNWGTGSSPLHF
TRBJ1-2	-	TRBV7-9	-	TGTGCCAGCAGCTCCCTGATGACCGATGGCTACACCTTC	CASSSLMTDGYTF
TRBJ1-5	-	TRBV2	-	TGTGCCAGCAGTGTGGGGCCTGGGAGCAATCAGCCCCAGCATTTT	CASSVGPGSNQPQHF
TRBJ2-3	TRBD2	TRBV29-1	-	TGCAGCGCCCGGGTTCGACTAGCGGACATTTCTAGCACAGATACGCAGTATTTT	CSARVRLADISSTDTQYF
TRBJ2-7	TRBD1	TRBV6-5	once	TGTGCCAGCAGTTACGGACAGGGAAGCTCCTACGAGCAGTACTTC	CASSYGQGSSYEQYF
TRBJ1-2	-	TRBV6-5	-	TGTGCCAGCAGTTACAATTCGGCGAGGGATGGCTACACCTTC	CASSYNSARDGYTF
TRBJ1-4	-	TRBV11-1	-	TGTGCCAGCAGCATCGGGACCGCAACTAATGAAAAACTGTTTTTT	CASSIGTATNEKLFF
TRBJ2-2	-	TRBV6-1	-	TGTGCCAGCAGTGAATTCGGCCCAAGGAACGGGGAGCTGTTTTTT	CASSEFGPRNGELFF
TRBJ2-7	-	TRBV5-6	-	TGTGCCAGCAGCTGGCAGGGCCTTAGCTACGAGCAGTACTTC	CASSWQGLSYEQYF
TRBJ1-1	-	TRBV4-2	-	TGTGCCAGCAGCCAAGATCTTCGGGTGGACACTGAAGCTTTCTTT	CASSQDLRVDTEAFF
TRBJ2-2	TRBD2	TRBV6-5	-	TGTGCCAGCAGTTACTCAAGCGGGAGTACCGGGGAGCTGTTTTTT	CASSYSSGSTGELFF